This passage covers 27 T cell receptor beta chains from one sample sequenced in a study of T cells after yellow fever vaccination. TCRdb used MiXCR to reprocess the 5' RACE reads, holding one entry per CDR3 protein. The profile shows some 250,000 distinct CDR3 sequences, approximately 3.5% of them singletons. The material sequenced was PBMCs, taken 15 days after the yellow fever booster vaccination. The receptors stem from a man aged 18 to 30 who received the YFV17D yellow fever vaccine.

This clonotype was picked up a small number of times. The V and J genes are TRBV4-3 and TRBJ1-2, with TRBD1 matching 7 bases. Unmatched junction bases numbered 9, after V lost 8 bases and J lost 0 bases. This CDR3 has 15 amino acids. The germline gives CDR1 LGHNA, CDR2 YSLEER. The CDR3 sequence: CASSRGTVPNYGYTF. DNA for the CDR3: TGCGCCAGCTCCCGGGGGACAGTACCTAACTATGGCTACACCTTC.

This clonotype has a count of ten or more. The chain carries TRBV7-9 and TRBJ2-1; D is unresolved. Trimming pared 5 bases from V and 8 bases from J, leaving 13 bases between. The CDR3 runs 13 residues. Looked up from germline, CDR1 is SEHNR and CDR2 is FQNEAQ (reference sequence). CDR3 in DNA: TGTGCCAGCAGCCGTCCCCCCGGCCATGAGCAGTTCTTC. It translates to CASSRPPGHEQFF. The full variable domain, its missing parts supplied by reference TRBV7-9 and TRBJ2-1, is DTGVSQNPRHKITKRGQNVTFRCDPISEHNRLYWYRQTLGQGPEFLTYFQNEAQLEKSRLLSDRFSAERPKGSFSTLEIQRTEQGDSAMYLCASSRPPGHEQFFGPGTRLTVL.

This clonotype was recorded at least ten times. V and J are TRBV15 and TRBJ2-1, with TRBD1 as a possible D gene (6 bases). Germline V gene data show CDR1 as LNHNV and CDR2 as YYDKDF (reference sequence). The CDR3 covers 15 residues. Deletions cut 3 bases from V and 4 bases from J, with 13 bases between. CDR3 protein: CATSSRRQEYNEQFF. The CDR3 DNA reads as TGTGCCACCAGCAGCAGGCGACAGGAGTACAATGAGCAGTTCTTC.

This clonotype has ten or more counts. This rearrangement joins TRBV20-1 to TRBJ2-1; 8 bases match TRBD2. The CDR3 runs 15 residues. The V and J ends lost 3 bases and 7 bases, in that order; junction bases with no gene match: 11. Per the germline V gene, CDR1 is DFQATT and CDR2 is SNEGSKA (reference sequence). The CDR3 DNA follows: TGCAGTGCTAGTGGTCTAACGGGGGGGCCTAATGAGCAGTTCTTC. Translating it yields CSASGLTGGPNEQFF.

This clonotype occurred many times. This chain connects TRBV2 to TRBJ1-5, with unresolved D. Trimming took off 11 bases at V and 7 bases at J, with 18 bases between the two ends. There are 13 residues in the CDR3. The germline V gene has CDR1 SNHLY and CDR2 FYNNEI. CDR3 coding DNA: TGTGCCGGGTCTGGACGGACGGGGCAGCCCCAGCATTTT. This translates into CAGSGRTGQPQHF.

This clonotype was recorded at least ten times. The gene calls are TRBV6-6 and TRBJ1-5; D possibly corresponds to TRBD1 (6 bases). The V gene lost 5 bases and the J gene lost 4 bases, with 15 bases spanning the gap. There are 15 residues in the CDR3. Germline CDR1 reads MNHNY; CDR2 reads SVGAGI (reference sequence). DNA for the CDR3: TGTGCCAGCAGTGGGACCGGTAGGGGGAATCAGCCCCAGCATTTT. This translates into CASSGTGRGNQPQHF.

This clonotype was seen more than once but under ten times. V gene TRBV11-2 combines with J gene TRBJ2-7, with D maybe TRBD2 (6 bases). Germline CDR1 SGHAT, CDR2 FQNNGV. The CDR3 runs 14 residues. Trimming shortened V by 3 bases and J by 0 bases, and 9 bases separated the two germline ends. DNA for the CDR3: TGTGCCAGCAGCTTCGGACTAAACTCCTACGAGCAGTACGTC. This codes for CASSFGLNSYEQYV.

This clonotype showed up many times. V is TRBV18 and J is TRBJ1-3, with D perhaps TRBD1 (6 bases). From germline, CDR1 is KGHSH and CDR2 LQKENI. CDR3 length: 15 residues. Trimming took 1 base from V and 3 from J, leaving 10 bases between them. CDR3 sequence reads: CASSPRSGDGNTIYF. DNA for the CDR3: TGTGCCAGCTCACCACGGTCAGGGGATGGAAACACCATATATTTT.

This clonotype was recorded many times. This chain's CDR3 is CASRAAGQGSYNEQFF. CDR3 coding DNA: TGTGCCAGCAGGGCGGCCGGACAGGGTTCCTACAATGAGCAGTTCTTC. This chain uses TRBV12-3 or TRBV12-4 with TRBJ2-1; TRBD1 agrees at 8 bases. The CDR3 is 16 residues long. V was clipped by 6 bases and J by 1 base; unmatched bases: 8.

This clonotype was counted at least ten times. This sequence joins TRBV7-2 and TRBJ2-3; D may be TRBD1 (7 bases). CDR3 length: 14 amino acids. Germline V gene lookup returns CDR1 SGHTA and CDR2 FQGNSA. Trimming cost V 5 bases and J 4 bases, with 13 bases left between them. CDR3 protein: CASSPRGAADTQYF. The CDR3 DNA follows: TGTGCCAGCAGCCCCAGGGGGGCCGCAGATACGCAGTATTTT.

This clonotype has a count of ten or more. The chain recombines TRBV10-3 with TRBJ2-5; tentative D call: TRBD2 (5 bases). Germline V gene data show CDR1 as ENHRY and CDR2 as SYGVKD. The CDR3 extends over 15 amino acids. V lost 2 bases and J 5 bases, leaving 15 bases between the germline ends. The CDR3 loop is CAISEENPRGETQYF. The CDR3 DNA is TGTGCCATCAGTGAGGAAAACCCCCGAGGGGAGACCCAGTACTTC.

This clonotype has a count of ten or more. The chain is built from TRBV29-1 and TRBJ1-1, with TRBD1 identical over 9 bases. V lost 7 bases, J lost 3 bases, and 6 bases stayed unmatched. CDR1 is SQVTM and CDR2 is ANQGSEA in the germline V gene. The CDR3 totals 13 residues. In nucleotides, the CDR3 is TGCAGCGCCGGGACAGGGTTTGACACTGAAGCTTTCTTT. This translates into CSAGTGFDTEAFF.

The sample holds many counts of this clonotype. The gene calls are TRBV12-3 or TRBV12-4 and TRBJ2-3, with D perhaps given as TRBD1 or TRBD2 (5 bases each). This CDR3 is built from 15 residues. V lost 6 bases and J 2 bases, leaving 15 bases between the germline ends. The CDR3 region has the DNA TGTGCCAGCAGGGACCCCGGGACCCACACAGATACGCAGTATTTT. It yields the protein CASRDPGTHTDTQYF.

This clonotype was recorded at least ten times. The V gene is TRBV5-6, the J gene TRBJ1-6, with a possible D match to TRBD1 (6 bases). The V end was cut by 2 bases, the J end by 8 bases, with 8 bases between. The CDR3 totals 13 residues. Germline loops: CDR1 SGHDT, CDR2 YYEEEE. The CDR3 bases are TGTGCCAGCAGCTTTAACAGGGATTCACCCCTCCACTTT. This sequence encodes CASSFNRDSPLHF.

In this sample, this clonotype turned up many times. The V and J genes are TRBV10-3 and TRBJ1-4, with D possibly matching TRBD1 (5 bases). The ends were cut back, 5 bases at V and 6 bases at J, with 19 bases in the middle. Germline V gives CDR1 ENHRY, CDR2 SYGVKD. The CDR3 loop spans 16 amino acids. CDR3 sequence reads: CAISSYLTRGDEKLFF. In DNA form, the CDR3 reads TGTGCCATCAGTTCTTACCTCACCAGAGGGGATGAAAAACTGTTTTTT.

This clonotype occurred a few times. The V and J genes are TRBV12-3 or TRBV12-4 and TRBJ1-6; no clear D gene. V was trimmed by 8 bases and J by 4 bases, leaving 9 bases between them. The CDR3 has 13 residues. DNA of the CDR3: TGTGCCAGCGGTGGAGATTATAATTCACCCCTCCACTTT. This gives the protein CASGGDYNSPLHF.

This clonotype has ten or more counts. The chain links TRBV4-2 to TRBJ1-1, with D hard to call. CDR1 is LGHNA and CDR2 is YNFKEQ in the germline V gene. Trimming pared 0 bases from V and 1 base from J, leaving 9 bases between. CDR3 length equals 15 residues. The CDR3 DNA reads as TGTGCCAGCAGCCAAGAGGGTTCGTGGAACACTGAAGCTTTCTTT. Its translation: CASSQEGSWNTEAFF.

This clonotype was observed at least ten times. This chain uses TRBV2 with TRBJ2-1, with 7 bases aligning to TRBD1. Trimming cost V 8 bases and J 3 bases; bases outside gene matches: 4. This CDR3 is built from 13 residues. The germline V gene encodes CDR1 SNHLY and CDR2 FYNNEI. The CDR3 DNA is TGTGCCAGCTCCCAGGGGGTCTACAATGAGCAGTTCTTC. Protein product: CASSQGVYNEQFF.

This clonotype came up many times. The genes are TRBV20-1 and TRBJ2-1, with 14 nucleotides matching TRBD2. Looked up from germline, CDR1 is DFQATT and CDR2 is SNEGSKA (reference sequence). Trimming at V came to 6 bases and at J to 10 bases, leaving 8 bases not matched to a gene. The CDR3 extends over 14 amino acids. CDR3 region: CSAKTSGGAGEQFF. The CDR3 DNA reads TGCAGTGCAAAGACTAGCGGGGGGGCAGGGGAGCAGTTCTTC.

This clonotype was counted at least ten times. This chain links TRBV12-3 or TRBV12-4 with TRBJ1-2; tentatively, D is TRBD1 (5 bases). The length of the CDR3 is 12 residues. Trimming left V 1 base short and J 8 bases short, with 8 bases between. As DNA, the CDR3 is TGTGCCAGCAGTTTAGAGGGACGAGGCTACACCTTC. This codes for CASSLEGRGYTF.

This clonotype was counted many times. The CDR3 sequence is CASSFSRSALGYTF. In nucleotides, the CDR3 is TGTGCCAGCAGCTTTTCACGGTCGGCTTTGGGCTACACCTTC. The chain is built from TRBV11-2 and TRBJ1-2; unclear D gene. The CDR3 loop spans 14 amino acids. V was pared by 3 bases and J by 8 bases, with 16 bases between. Germline-derived CDR1 and CDR2 are SGHAT and FQNNGV.

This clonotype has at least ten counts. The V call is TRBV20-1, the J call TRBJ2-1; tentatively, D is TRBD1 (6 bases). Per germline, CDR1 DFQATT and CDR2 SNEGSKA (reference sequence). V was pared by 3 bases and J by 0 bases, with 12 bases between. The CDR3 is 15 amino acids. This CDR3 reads CSASVGQSSYNEQFF. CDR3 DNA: TGCAGTGCTAGTGTAGGACAGAGCTCCTACAATGAGCAGTTCTTC.

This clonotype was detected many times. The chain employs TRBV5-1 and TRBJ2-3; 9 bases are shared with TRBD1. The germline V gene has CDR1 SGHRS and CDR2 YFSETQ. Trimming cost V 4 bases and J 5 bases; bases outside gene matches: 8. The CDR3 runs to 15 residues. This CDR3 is CASSLRDRELDTQYF. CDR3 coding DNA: TGCGCCAGCAGCCTCCGGGACAGGGAGCTAGATACGCAGTATTTT.

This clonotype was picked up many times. CDR3 in amino acids: CATSDPYNEQFF. The CDR3 DNA sequence: TGTGCCACCAGTGATCCCTACAATGAGCAGTTCTTC. The V call is TRBV24-1, the J call TRBJ2-1; D remains unclear. This CDR3 contains 12 residues. Trimming took 3 bases from V and 2 from J, leaving 1 base between them. Germline V lookup: CDR1 KGHDR, CDR2 SFDVKD.

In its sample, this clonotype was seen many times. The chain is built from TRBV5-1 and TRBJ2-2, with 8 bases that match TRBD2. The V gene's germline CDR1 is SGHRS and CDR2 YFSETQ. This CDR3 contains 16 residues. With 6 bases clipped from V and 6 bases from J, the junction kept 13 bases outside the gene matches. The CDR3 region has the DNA TGCGCCAGCACCCCCATTCCGGGGGGGGAAGCCGGGGAGCTGTTTTTT. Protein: CASTPIPGGEAGELFF.

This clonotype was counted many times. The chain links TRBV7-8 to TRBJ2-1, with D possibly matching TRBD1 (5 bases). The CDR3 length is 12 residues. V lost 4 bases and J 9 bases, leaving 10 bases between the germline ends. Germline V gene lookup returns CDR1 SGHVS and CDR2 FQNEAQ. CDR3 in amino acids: CASSSRVTEQFF. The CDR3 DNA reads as TGTGCCAGCAGCTCCAGGGTGACTGAGCAGTTCTTC.

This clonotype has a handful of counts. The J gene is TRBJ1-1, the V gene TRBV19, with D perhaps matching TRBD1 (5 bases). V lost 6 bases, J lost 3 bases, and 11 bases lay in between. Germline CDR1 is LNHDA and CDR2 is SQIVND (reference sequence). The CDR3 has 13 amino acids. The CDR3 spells CASSETVHTEAFF. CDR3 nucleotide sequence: TGTGCCAGTAGCGAGACAGTTCACACTGAAGCTTTCTTT.